This is a list of T cell receptor beta chains from one sample in a study of blood T cell repertoires in COVID-19. The repertoire was sequenced with immunoSEQ multiplex PCR; TCRdb's copy has only in-frame clones and lacks some. There are more than 350,000 clones in the sample; 87% occur only once, and roughly a tenth lies in the top ten. The material sequenced was PBMCs or T cells enriched from blood (not recorded which). Source of these receptors: a woman in her 50s who had recovered from COVID-19. The CDR3 runs from the conserved cysteine through the conserved F or W. The D gene is left open where the match is weak. Clone size is not always given. Where it is, it says once, few, many or a class for expanded clones.

>-|TRBV4-2|TRBJ2-3|TRBD2
TGTGCCAGCAGCCCCGGACTAGCGGGGGGGCCTAGCACAGATACGCAGTATTTT
CASSPGLAGGPSTDTQYF
>-|TRBV7-6|TRBJ2-2|-
TGTGCCAGCAGCTTAGGAACGCAGGGCAGGGCCAACGCCGGGGAGCTGTTTTTT
CASSLGTQGRANAGELFF
>few|TRBV19|TRBJ2-1|-
TGTGCCAGTAGTATTGGGGTGACTATTGGCAATGAGCAGTTCTTC
CASSIGVTIGNEQFF
>-|TRBV4-2|TRBJ1-2|TRBD1
TGTGCCAGCAGCCAAGATCGGACAGGGATCGGCTACACCTTC
CASSQDRTGIGYTF
>-|TRBV19|TRBJ1-5|-
TGTGCCAGTAGTATTCTACATGCGGGTCAGCCCCAGCATTTT
CASSILHAGQPQHF
>-|TRBV21-1|TRBJ2-7|-
TGTGCCAGTACCGGGACTATCCACTACGAGCAGTACTTC
CASTGTIHYEQYF
>once|TRBV7-9|TRBJ1-1|-
TGTGCCAGCAGCCCGGACACGGCCGAAGCTTTCTTT
CASSPDTAEAFF
>-|TRBV4-2|TRBJ2-7|-
TGTGCCAGCAGCCAAGATCAAAGCTTCTACGAGCAGTACTTC
CASSQDQSFYEQYF
>-|TRBV4-3|TRBJ1-2|-
TGCGCCAGCAGCCAAGATGGACAGTCCTATGGCTACACCTTC
CASSQDGQSYGYTF
>-|TRBV5-1|TRBJ1-6|TRBD1
TGCGCCAGCAGCCACGGGACAGAGAATTCACCCCTCCACTTT
CASSHGTENSPLHF
>-|TRBV5-4|TRBJ1-3|-
TGTGCCAGCAGCTTGGGCGGCGGCGCTCGATCTGGAAACACCATATATTTT
CASSLGGGARSGNTIYF
>-|TRBV28|TRBJ2-3|-
TGTGCCAGCAGGAGGATGTCCGCGAGCCACCTCACAGATACGCAGTATTTT
CASRRMSASHLTDTQYF
>once|TRBV19|TRBJ2-4|TRBD1
TGTGCCAGTAGTGCAAGGGGGCTGGCTTGGAACATTCAGTACTTC
CASSARGLAWNIQYF
>-|TRBV7-6|TRBJ2-2|-
TGTGCCAGCAGCCCGGGGGAAACCAACACCGGGGAGCTGTTTTTT
CASSPGETNTGELFF
>many|TRBV27|TRBJ2-3|TRBD2
TGTGCCAGCAGTTCCCCGACTAGCCCAGATACGCAGTATTTT
CASSSPTSPDTQYF
>-|TRBV27|TRBJ2-1|TRBD1
TGTGCCAGCAGTCCCTTTGGAGGACAGGGGTATGAGCAGTTCTTC
CASSPFGGQGYEQFF
>-|TRBV19|TRBJ1-5|TRBD1
TGTGCCAGTAGTATCGGGGGACAGCTGAGAGATCAGCCCCAGCATTTT
CASSIGGQLRDQPQHF
>-|TRBV5-8|TRBJ1-5|-
TGTGCCAGCAGCTTCGACGCATGGGCACAGCCCCAGCATTTT
CASSFDAWAQPQHF
>-|TRBV7-6|TRBJ1-2|TRBD1
TGTGCCAGCAGCCACGAAACAGGGGACGGCTACACCTTC
CASSHETGDGYTF
>-|TRBV11-3|TRBJ1-2|-
TGTGCCAGCAGCACTAGACAGGTACGATGCTACACCTTC
CASSTRQVRCYTF
>-|TRBV10-3|TRBJ1-6|TRBD1
TGTGCCATCGCCAAGGGACAGTATAATTCACCCCTCCACTTT
CAIAKGQYNSPLHF
>once|TRBV2|TRBJ2-1|TRBD2
TGTGCCAGCAGACCCCTAAGGCTTGCGGGGGGGCGCAATGAGCAGTTCTTC
CASRPLRLAGGRNEQFF
>-|TRBV7-2|TRBJ2-2|-
TGTGCCAGCGACCGTTGGGGGCGGCGCACCGGGGAGCTGTTTTTT
CASDRWGRRTGELFF
>-|TRBV24-1|TRBJ2-5|-
TGTGCCACCAGTGATCCCGTTAGGGGGGAGACCCAGTACTTC
CATSDPVRGETQYF
>-|TRBV18|TRBJ2-2|-
TGTGCCAGCTCATCTTACGCATCGAGCACCGGGGAGCTGTTTTTT
CASSSYASSTGELFF
>-|TRBV6-5|TRBJ2-4|-
TGTGCCAGCAGTTACAGTCAGGGAACCAAAAACATTCAGTACTTC
CASSYSQGTKNIQYF